This T cell receptor beta chain was sequenced during a study of blood T cells in healthy people across ages. Of note for this clonotype: As yet, its antigen is unknown.

Findings of the study overall: As age increased, TCR beta diversity per million T cells fell in a roughly linear fashion.

The draw of peripheral blood yielded approximately 11 milliliters from each donor. It was with a sample-barcoded 5' primer and a J-beta primer mix that a second PCR of about 7 to 12 cycles was run. MiXCR, applied by TCRdb to the 5' RACE reads, yields one record per CDR3 protein. The sample has some 1,000,000 distinct CDR3 sequences; 25% are singletons. Per the germline V gene, CDR1 is LGHDT and CDR2 is YNNKEL (reference sequence). The length of the CDR3 is 16 residues. V was pared by 1 base and J by 1 base, with 8 bases between. A further study also used this sample, focusing on T cells of mothers and their children.

The specimen was blood. The J gene is TRBJ2-6, the V gene TRBV3-1; the D is unclear. The sequence came from a girl aged 2 to 9 in good health. The CDR3 here is CASSQAAPSGANVLTF. The CDR3 nucleotides are TGTGCCAGCAGCCAAGCTGCCCCGTCTGGGGCCAACGTCCTGACTTTC. Variable domain in full (rest from reference TRBV3-1 and TRBJ2-6): DTAVSQTPKYLVTQMGNDKSIKCEQNLGHDTMYWYKQDSKKFLKIMFSYNNKELIINETVPNRFSPKSPDKAHLNLHINSLELGDSAVYFCASSQAAPSGANVLTFGAGSRLTVL.